These 14 T cell receptor beta chains share one sample of origin, sequenced in a study of cytomegalovirus exposure and HLA in healthy donors. The PCR employed 60 Vbeta primers together with 13 Jbeta primers. The assay was immunoSEQ multiplex PCR, and TCRdb's table has in-frame clones only and misses some. The sample has around 210,000 clones, around 80% seen once. Sequenced sample: PBMCs. These receptors were obtained from a boy between 5 and 17 years old in good health and CMV-seronegative.

The chain is built from TRBV29-1 and TRBJ2-4; D possibly corresponds to TRBD2 (7 bases). The CDR3 runs to 14 residues. The germline V and J ends were trimmed by 4 bases and 7 bases, with 17 bases remaining between them. CDR1 is SQVTM and CDR2 is ANQGSEA in the germline V gene. CDR3 region: CSVGLGGLDNIQYF. In DNA form, the CDR3 reads TGCAGCGTTGGTCTGGGGGGGCTCGACAACATTCAGTACTTC.

This clone was detected once. V is TRBV10-3 and J is TRBJ2-1; 7 nucleotides line up with TRBD2. V lost 0 bases to trimming and J lost 5 bases; unmatched junction nucleotides: 7. Per the germline V gene, CDR1 is ENHRY and CDR2 is SYGVKD. There are 16 residues in the CDR3. The CDR3 DNA sequence: TGTGCCATCAGTGAGTCGGTACTAGCGAGAAACAATGAGCAGTTCTTC. Its protein product is CAISESVLARNNEQFF.

A remark on this clone: Other DNA sequences in the same sample also yield this CDR3. V and J are TRBV4-2 and TRBJ2-7; 10 positions agree with TRBD2. CDR1 and CDR2 (germline): LGHNA, YNFKEQ. The CDR3 has 16 residues. V dropped 4 bases and J dropped 5; count of bases not matched to a gene: 11. The CDR3 region is CASSRRAGGVLNEQYF. CDR3 coding DNA: TGTGCCAGCAGCCGTCGAGCGGGAGGGGTGCTCAACGAGCAGTACTTC.

The CDR3, as DNA: TGTGCCAGCAGTGGAGACAGGGGGTCGAGAACTTTCTTT. Its translation: CASSGDRGSRTFF. This chain connects TRBV6-1 to TRBJ1-1, with 9 bases that match TRBD1. This CDR3 region has 13 residues. V shed 4 bases and J 12 bases; nucleotides not matched to a gene: 9. The V gene's germline CDR1 is MNHNS and CDR2 SASEGT.

The gene calls are TRBV5-4 and TRBJ2-3; tentatively, D is TRBD2 (6 bases). Trimming left V 5 bases short and J 5 bases short, with 12 bases between. Germline V gives CDR1 SGHNT, CDR2 YYREEE (reference sequence). The CDR3 consists of 13 residues. CDR3 DNA sequence: TGTGCCAGCAGATCGGGAGTCTTAGATACGCAGTATTTT. Translation gives CASRSGVLDTQYF.

The rearrangement joins TRBV5-1 to TRBJ1-4; D unclear. CDR1 and CDR2 from the germline V gene are SGHRS and YFSETQ. CDR3 length: 14 residues. V gave up 10 bases and J gave up 0 bases, with 13 bases separating them. The CDR3 nucleotides read TGCGCCTCCAGCAGGTGGGCAACTAATGAAAAACTGTTTTTT. It encodes CASSRWATNEKLFF.

The rearrangement links TRBV7-7 to TRBJ2-5; 7 nucleotides agree with TRBD2. With 0 bases clipped from V and 5 bases from J, the junction kept 6 bases outside the gene matches. This CDR3 region has 15 residues. Germline loops: CDR1 SSHAT, CDR2 FNYEAQ (reference sequence). CDR3 amino acids: CASSLAGGPGETQYF. The CDR3 nucleotides read TGTGCCAGCAGCTTAGCGGGAGGGCCAGGGGAGACCCAGTACTTC.

This clone was recorded a few times. CDR3 DNA sequence: TGTGCCAGCAGTGCCAGGGACAGGTCCGAGCAGTACTTC. Residues: CASSARDRSEQYF. The chain is built from TRBV6-1 and TRBJ2-7; 8 bases fit TRBD1. Trimming cost V 4 bases and J 6 bases; bases outside gene matches: 5. The CDR3 has 13 amino acids. Germline V gene data show CDR1 as MNHNS and CDR2 as SASEGT.

This clone has more than one count but fewer than ten. The chain has TRBV5-1 and TRBJ2-3, with a possible D match to TRBD2 (5 bases). The CDR3 spans 14 residues. CDR1 is SGHRS, CDR2 YFSETQ, per germline. V was trimmed by 4 bases and J by 7 bases, leaving 16 bases between them. The chain's CDR3 is CASSPGGSGNTQYF. The CDR3 nucleotides are TGCGCCAGCAGCCCTGGTGGGTCGGGAAATACGCAGTATTTT.

V gene TRBV11-2 combines with J gene TRBJ1-2; perhaps TRBD1 as D (5 bases). Per germline, CDR1 SGHAT and CDR2 FQNNGV. The CDR3 loop spans 15 amino acids. Trimming cost V 1 base and J 4 bases, with 13 bases left between them. In DNA form, the CDR3 reads TGTGCCAGCAGCTTAGTTTTACCAGGGCCCTATGGCTACACCTTC. Translated: CASSLVLPGPYGYTF.

The chain links TRBV5-1 to TRBJ2-3; TRBD2 is a possible D gene (6 bases). This CDR3 comprises 15 residues. The ends were cut back, 4 bases at V and 4 bases at J, with 16 bases in the middle. Per germline, CDR1 SGHRS and CDR2 YFSETQ. In nucleotides, the CDR3 is TGCGCCAGCAGCAGGGACTTTTCCCGTCCAGATACGCAGTATTTT. This codes for CASSRDFSRPDTQYF.

CDR3 protein: CASGYGTGVTNTGELFF. CDR3 nucleotide sequence: TGCGCCAGTGGGTACGGGACAGGCGTAACGAACACCGGGGAGCTGTTTTTT. The chain employs TRBV10-1 and TRBJ2-2; 8 bases map to TRBD1. Germline CDR1 is WNHNN and CDR2 is SYGVQD (reference sequence). This CDR3 region has 17 residues. The V and J ends lost 9 bases and 0 bases, in that order; junction bases with no gene match: 12.

V gene TRBV9 combines with J gene TRBJ2-1; 8 bases align to TRBD2. In germline, CDR1 is SGDLS, CDR2 YYNGEE. CDR3 length equals 15 residues. The junction had 5 bases not matched to a gene; V was cut back by 3 bases and J by 3 bases. The chain's CDR3 is CASSDISGSYNEQFF. The CDR3 bases are TGTGCCAGCAGCGATATAAGCGGGAGCTACAATGAGCAGTTCTTC.

J is TRBJ1-2 and V is TRBV19, with TRBD1 identical over 11 bases. The CDR3 extends over 15 amino acids. After removal of 5 bases from V and 2 bases from J, the junction contained 4 bases not matched to a gene. Germline V CDR1 and CDR2: LNHDA, SQIVND (reference sequence). Here the CDR3 reads CASSPGTGGNYGYTF. The CDR3 nucleotides read TGTGCCAGTAGTCCCGGGACAGGGGGGAACTATGGCTACACCTTC. The variable domain in full, with the rest retrieved from reference TRBV19 and TRBJ1-2, is DGGITQSPKYLFRKEGQNVTLSCEQNLNHDAMYWYRQDPGQGLRLIYYSQIVNDFQKGDIAEGYSVSREKKESFPLTVTSAQKNPTAFYLCASSPGTGGNYGYTFGSGTRLTVV.